This T cell receptor (beta chain) came from a study of CXCR3-negative and CXCR3-positive naive CD8 T cells. Study results and limitations: TRB CDR3s of CXCR3-positive naive cells were more hydrophobic than those of CXCR3-negative naive cells. Comparably high diversity was seen in both naive subsets, and much lower diversity in memory CD8+ cells.

Comments on this clonotype: Its cognate antigen is unknown.

UMI-tagged TRB cDNA libraries were built via 5' RACE. TCRdb re-analyzed the 5' RACE reads; it lists each CDR3 protein once, without DNA. This table holds tens of thousands of distinct CDR3 sequences. CD8+ T cell subsets were each sorted in triplicate, around 270,000 cells apiece. CD45RO-CCR7+CD27+CD95- expression identified naive CD8+ T cells. The CDR3 spans 15 residues. CDR1 is SGDLS, CDR2 YYNGEE, per germline. The rearrangement joins TRBV9 to TRBJ2-7; the TRBD2 assignment by TCRdb is unverifiable without DNA. The TCR originated in a human donor in good health. Some clones in this sample may be carry-over from other donors' samples. The sample was naive CXCR3+ CD8+ T cells from blood. Specified subset: CD45RO-CCR7+CD27+CD95- naive CD8+ T cells expressing CXCR3 (TNR3+). CDR3 region: CASSGEGERSYEQYF.